The present T cell receptor (beta chain) was sequenced within a study of blood T cell repertoires in COVID-19. About the research overall: The study drew acute and convalescent COVID-19 samples from the United States, Italy and Spain. Sources were T cells, B-cell-depleted T cells, or PBMCs; the material itself was cDNA or gDNA.

Authors' methods: Using reference gene primer amplification, nucleated cell counts were estimated. Generated by immunoSEQ multiplex PCR, the TCRdb table keeps only in-frame clones and is missing some. V and J calls and clone size are those listed in that table; D and trimming were worked out from the DNA. The sample consists of 95,000 to 120,000 clones, over 80% of them appearing once. The receptor's source is a woman between 65 and 79 years old with acute or convalescent COVID-19. The sequenced sample consisted of peripheral blood.

The CDR3 coding sequence is TGTGCCAGCAGCTTACTCCGCGGACAGGGGAACACTGAAGCTTTCTTT. Translated: CASSLLRGQGNTEAFF. The rearrangement links TRBV7-9 to TRBJ1-1; the match to TRBD1 covers 8 bases. V was pared by 2 bases and J by 1 base, with 6 bases of the junction left unmatched. The germline V gene encodes CDR1 SEHNR and CDR2 FQNEAQ (reference sequence). The CDR3 is 16 amino acids. Based on the CDR3 plus reference TRBV7-9 and TRBJ1-1, the full variable domain is DTGVSQNPRHKITKRGQNVTFRCDPISEHNRLYWYRQTLGQGPEFLTYFQNEAQLEKSRLLSDRFSAERPKGSFSTLEIQRTEQGDSAMYLCASSLLRGQGNTEAFFGQGTRLTVV.